The clone carrying this TCR beta chain came up many times. This entry is derived from a study of regulatory T cells in long-lasting Graves disease. Arm-PCR of CDR3 regions with iRepertoire HTBI primers generated TCR beta libraries. TCRdb re-derived calls from the multiplex PCR reads in MiXCR, one entry per CDR3 protein. This sample has some 370,000 distinct CDR3 sequences, with about an eighth found just once. The sample's time point: newly diagnosed GD, antithyroid drugs for less than 3 months. Extracted PBMC RNA gave rise to the TCR library. The V and J ends lost 3 bases and 4 bases, in that order; junction bases with no gene match: 7. The CDR3 length is 14 residues. Germline CDR1 and CDR2: DFQATT and SNEGSKA (reference sequence). The data also belong to a second study, concerning T cells in Graves' hyperthyroidism and ophthalmopathy. That publication notes: A patient was excluded if there was uncontrolled infection, other autoimmune disease, pregnancy or lactation. Ophthalmopathy prediction by the model preceded onset by a median approximately 6.1 months.

The clonotype was recovered from a woman younger than 30 with Graves disease. This chain uses TRBV20-1 with TRBJ2-7, with 9 nucleotides matching TRBD1. This specimen consisted of peripheral blood mononuclear cells (PBMCs), obtained at new diagnosis, from a patient treated with antithyroid drugs. CDR3 coding DNA: TGCAGTGCTAGCTCCGGGACAGGGCCTTACGAGCAGTACTTC. This gives the protein CSASSGTGPYEQYF.